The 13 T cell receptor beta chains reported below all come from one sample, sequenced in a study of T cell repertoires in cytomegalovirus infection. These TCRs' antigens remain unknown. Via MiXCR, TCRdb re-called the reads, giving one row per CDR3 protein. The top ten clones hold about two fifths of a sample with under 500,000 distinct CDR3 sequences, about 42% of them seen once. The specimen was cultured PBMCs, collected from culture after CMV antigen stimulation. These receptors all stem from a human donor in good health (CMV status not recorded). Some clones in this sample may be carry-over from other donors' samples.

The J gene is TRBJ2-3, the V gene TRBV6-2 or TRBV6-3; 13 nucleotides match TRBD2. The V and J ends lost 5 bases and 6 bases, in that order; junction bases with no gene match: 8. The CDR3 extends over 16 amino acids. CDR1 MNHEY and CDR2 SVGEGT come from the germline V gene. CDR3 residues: CASSPYGLAGVDTQYF. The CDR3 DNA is TGTGCCAGCAGTCCTTACGGACTAGCGGGGGTCGATACGCAGTATTTT.

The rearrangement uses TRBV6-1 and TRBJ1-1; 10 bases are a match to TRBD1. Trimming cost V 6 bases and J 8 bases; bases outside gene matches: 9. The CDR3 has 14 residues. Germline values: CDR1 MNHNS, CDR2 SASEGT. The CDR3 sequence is CASRRQGASSEAFF. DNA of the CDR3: TGTGCCAGCAGGCGACAGGGGGCCTCGTCCGAAGCTTTCTTT.

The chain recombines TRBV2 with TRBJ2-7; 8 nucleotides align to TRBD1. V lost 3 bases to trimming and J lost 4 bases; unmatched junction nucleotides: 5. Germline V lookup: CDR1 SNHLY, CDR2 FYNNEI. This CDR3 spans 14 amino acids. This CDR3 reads CASSDQGAGYEQYF. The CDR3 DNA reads TGTGCCAGCAGTGACCAGGGGGCGGGTTACGAGCAGTACTTC.

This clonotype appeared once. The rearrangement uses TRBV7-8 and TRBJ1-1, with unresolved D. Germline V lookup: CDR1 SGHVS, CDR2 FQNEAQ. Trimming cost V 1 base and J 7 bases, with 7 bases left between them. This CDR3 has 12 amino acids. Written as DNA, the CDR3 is TGTGCCAGCAGCTTAGTTGGGCTTGAAGCTTTCTTT. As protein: CASSLVGLEAFF.

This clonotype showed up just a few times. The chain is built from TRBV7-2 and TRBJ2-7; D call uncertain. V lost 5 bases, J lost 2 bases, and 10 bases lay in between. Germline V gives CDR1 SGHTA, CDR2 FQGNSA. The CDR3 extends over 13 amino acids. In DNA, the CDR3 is TGTGCCAGCAGCGTCGGGCCAACCTACGAGCAGTACTTC. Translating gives CASSVGPTYEQYF.

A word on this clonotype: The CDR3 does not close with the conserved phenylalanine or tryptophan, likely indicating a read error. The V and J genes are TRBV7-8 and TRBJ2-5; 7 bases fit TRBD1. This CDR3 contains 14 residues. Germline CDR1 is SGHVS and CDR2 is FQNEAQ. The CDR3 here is CASSESTGAETQYV. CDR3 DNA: TGTGCAAGCAGCGAGAGCACAGGGGCGGAGACCCAGTACGTC.

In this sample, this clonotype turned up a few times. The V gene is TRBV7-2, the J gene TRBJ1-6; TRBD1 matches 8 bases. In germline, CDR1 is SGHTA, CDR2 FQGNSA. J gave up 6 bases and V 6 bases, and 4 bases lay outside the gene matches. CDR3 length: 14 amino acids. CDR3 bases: TGTGCCAGCAGGATTACAGGGGGTAATTCACCCCTCCACTTT. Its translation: CASRITGGNSPLHF.

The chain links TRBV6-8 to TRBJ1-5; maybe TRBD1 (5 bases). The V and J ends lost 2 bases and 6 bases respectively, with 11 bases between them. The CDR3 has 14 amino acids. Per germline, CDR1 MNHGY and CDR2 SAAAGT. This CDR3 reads CASSYGRGSQPQHF. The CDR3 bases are TGTGCCAGCAGTTACGGGCGGGGGTCTCAGCCCCAGCATTTT.

CDR3 loop: CASSLGSGQSNQPQHF. CDR3 sequence (DNA): TGCGCCAGCAGCTTGGGGTCGGGACAGAGCAATCAGCCCCAGCATTTT. The rearrangement links TRBV5-1 to TRBJ1-5, with TRBD1 identical over 7 bases. The germline CDR1 and CDR2 sequences are SGHRS and YFSETQ. The trim removed 0 bases at V and 1 base at J, leaving 4 bases unmatched. The length of the CDR3 is 16 residues. The variable domain in full, with the rest retrieved from reference TRBV5-1 and TRBJ1-5, is KAGVTQTPRYLIKTRGQQVTLSCSPISGHRSVSWYQQTPGQGLQFLFEYFSETQRNKGNFPGRFSGRQFSNSRSEMNVSTLELGDSALYLCASSLGSGQSNQPQHFGDGTRLSIL.

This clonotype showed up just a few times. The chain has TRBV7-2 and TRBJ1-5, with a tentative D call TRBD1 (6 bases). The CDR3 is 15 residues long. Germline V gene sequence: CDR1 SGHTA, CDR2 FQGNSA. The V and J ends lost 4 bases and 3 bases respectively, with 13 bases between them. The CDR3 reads CASSSGGQYNQPQHF. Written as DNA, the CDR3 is TGTGCCAGCAGCTCGGGGGGACAATACAATCAGCCCCAGCATTTT.

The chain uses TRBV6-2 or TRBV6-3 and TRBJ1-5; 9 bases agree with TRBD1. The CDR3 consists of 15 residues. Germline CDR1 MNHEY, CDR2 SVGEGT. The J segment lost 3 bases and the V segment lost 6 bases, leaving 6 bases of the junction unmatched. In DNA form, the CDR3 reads TGTGCCAGCAGGAACCGGGACAGGGACAATCAGCCCCAGCATTTT. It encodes CASRNRDRDNQPQHF.

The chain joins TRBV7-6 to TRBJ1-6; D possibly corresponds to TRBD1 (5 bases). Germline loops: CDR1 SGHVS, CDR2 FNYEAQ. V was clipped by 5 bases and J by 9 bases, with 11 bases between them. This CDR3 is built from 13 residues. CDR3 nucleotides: TGTGCCAGCAGCCCCGACAGCGTTTCACCCCTCCACTTT. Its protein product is CASSPDSVSPLHF. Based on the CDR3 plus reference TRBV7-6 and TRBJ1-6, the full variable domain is GAGVSQSPRYKVTKRGQDVALRCDPISGHVSLYWYRQALGQGPEFLTYFNYEAQQDKSGLPNDRFSAERPEGSISTLTIQRTEQRDSAMYRCASSPDSVSPLHFGNGTRLTVT.

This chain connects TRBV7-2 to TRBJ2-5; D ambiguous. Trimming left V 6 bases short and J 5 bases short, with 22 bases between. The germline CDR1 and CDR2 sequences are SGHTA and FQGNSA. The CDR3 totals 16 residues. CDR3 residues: CASSPLSMSQRETQYF. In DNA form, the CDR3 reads TGTGCCAGCAGTCCGCTTAGTATGTCACAGAGGGAGACCCAGTACTTC.